This TCR beta chain was recovered during a study of blood T cell repertoires in COVID-19. Study background: T cells, B-cell-depleted T cells, or PBMCs supplied cDNA or gDNA.

As originally analysed: How many nucleated cells were present was estimated from reference gene primer amplification. Sequencing was performed with immunoSEQ multiplex PCR; in TCRdb, only in-frame clones are kept and a portion is missing. V and J calls and clone size are as listed in that table; D and trimming were resolved from the DNA. The sample consists of roughly 110,000 clones, roughly 86% of them appearing once. From germline, CDR1 is MNHEY and CDR2 SVGAGI. The CDR3 runs to 14 residues. The V end lost 5 bases, the J end lost 0 bases, and 10 bases lay between the germline ends. The clonotype was recovered from a man in his forties with acute or convalescent COVID-19. Sequencing input: peripheral blood. This chain links TRBV6-5 with TRBJ1-1; D is uncertain. The CDR3 sequence: CASSPHRMNTEAFF. CDR3 DNA: TGTGCCAGCAGTCCCCACAGAATGAACACTGAAGCTTTCTTT.